Sequencing of this T cell receptor beta chain was carried out in a study of glioma-infiltrating T cells after dendritic cell vaccination. Study-wide context: Samples are from glioblastoma patients in Phase I and II dendritic cell vaccine trials. Autologous tumor lysate was loaded overnight onto monocyte-derived dendritic cells grown seven days with IL-4 and GM-CSF. Three intradermal dendritic cell vaccine injections were given every two weeks.

Stated time point: after dendritic cell vaccination, including at tumor progression/relapse. The CDR3 contains 16 residues. Trimming took 5 bases from V and 7 from J; bases not matched to a gene: 10. Per germline, CDR1 SNHLY and CDR2 FYNNEI. Primers: 60 V beta forward and 13 J beta reverse. The table came from immunoSEQ multiplex PCR; TCRdb's copy has only in-frame clones and leaves some out. In the table there are tens of thousands of clones, around four fifths of which are singletons. The specimen was blood, collected after dendritic cell vaccination. V usage is TRBV2 and J usage is TRBJ2-3; 12 bases agree with TRBD1. The TCR sequence derives from a human donor with glioblastoma. The CDR3 DNA reads TGTGCCAGCAGTCAGTCGGGACAGGGGGCTTCAAATACGCAGTATTTT. Amino acids: CASSQSGQGASNTQYF.